One sample yielded the 14 T cell receptor beta chains listed below, sequenced in a study of technical replicates of blood from several donors. Measured with immunoSEQ multiplex PCR; TCRdb has only the in-frame clones, and not every one. The top ten clones hold 0.34% of a sample with some 90,000 clones, about 95% of them seen once. The sequencing sample was made of T cells isolated from PBMCs. All receptors derive from a human donor in good health.

Written as DNA, the CDR3 is TGTGCCAGCAGCCACCACATGGTAGCGCCGAACACCGGGGAGCTGTTTTTT. Its protein is CASSHHMVAPNTGELFF. This chain uses TRBV7-9 with TRBJ2-2, with D possibly matching TRBD2 (5 bases). There are 17 residues in the CDR3. Trimming removed 5 bases at V and 0 bases at J, with 16 bases between. Germline CDR1 SEHNR, CDR2 FQNEAQ (reference sequence).

The count of this clone is one. The rearrangement joins TRBV29-1 to TRBJ2-7, with a possible D match to TRBD2 (7 bases). Germline V gene data show CDR1 as SQVTM and CDR2 as ANQGSEA. The CDR3 consists of 16 residues. V was pared by 6 bases and J by 0 bases, with 21 bases between. The CDR3 sequence: CSVSGGGGISSYEQYF. CDR3 coding DNA: TGCAGCGTGAGTGGGGGAGGGGGGATAAGCTCCTACGAGCAGTACTTC.

V and J are TRBV7-8 and TRBJ2-2; a weak D match, TRBD2 (7 bases). Germline V CDR1 and CDR2: SGHVS, FQNEAQ. Trimming left V 8 bases short and J 3 bases short, with 10 bases between. The CDR3 is 13 residues long. In DNA form, the CDR3 reads TGTGCCAGCCGGGGGGCATACACCGGGGAGCTGTTTTTT. Its translation: CASRGAYTGELFF.

This clone was detected once. This chain uses TRBV6-1 with TRBJ2-7; weak D call: TRBD2 (5 bases). CDR1 and CDR2 (germline): MNHNS, SASEGT. This CDR3 spans 14 amino acids. Deletions cut 3 bases from V and 3 bases from J, with 12 bases between. CDR3 in amino acids: CASSEFSEFYEQYF. CDR3 nucleotides: TGTGCCAGCAGTGAGTTTAGCGAGTTCTACGAGCAGTACTTC.

The chain combines TRBV19 with TRBJ2-7; 7 bases align to TRBD1. The CDR3 is made up of 14 amino acids. Germline CDR1 is LNHDA and CDR2 is SQIVND (reference sequence). Trimming at V came to 5 bases and at J to 3 bases, leaving 7 bases not matched to a gene. The CDR3 reads CASSPYRGLYEQYF. The DNA for the CDR3 is TGTGCCAGTAGTCCATACAGGGGTCTCTACGAGCAGTACTTC. Variable domain in full (rest from reference TRBV19 and TRBJ2-7): DGGITQSPKYLFRKEGQNVTLSCEQNLNHDAMYWYRQDPGQGLRLIYYSQIVNDFQKGDIAEGYSVSREKKESFPLTVTSAQKNPTAFYLCASSPYRGLYEQYFGPGTRLTVT.

The chain uses TRBV6-1 and TRBJ1-1; D is uncertain. The germline V and J ends were trimmed by 3 bases and 1 base, with 6 bases remaining between them. The CDR3 consists of 13 residues. CDR1 is MNHNS and CDR2 is SASEGT in the germline V gene. The CDR3 DNA sequence: TGTGCCAGCAGTGATACGGGGAACACTGAAGCTTTCTTT. Protein sequence: CASSDTGNTEAFF.

The count of this clone is one. This chain connects TRBV6-5 to TRBJ1-1; D is possibly TRBD1 (5 bases). Germline lookup yields CDR1 MNHEY and CDR2 SVGAGI. The V end was cut by 2 bases, the J end by 2 bases, with 15 bases between. This CDR3 is 16 amino acids long. The CDR3 nucleotides are TGTGCCAGCAGTTACAGAGTAGCAGGGAAAAACACTGAAGCTTTCTTT. As protein: CASSYRVAGKNTEAFF.

Here the CDR3 DNA reads TGCGCCAGCAGGGGGGGACTAGCGGTTTACAATGAGCAGTTCTTC. It translates to CASRGGLAVYNEQFF. The chain combines TRBV5-1 with TRBJ2-1; 11 bases are a match to TRBD2. There are 15 residues in the CDR3. The germline V gene has CDR1 SGHRS and CDR2 YFSETQ. The J segment lost 4 bases and the V segment lost 5 bases, leaving 5 bases of the junction unmatched.

The V gene is TRBV7-6, the J gene TRBJ1-1; D unresolved. V gave up 2 bases and J gave up 11 bases, with 15 bases separating them. The CDR3 extends over 13 amino acids. Germline lookup yields CDR1 SGHVS and CDR2 FNYEAQ. CDR3 region: CASSLSHGVSAFF. The DNA of the CDR3 is TGTGCCAGCAGCTTATCCCACGGGGTTTCGGCTTTCTTT.

This sequence joins TRBV5-1 and TRBJ2-5; possible D gene TRBD2, 5 bases. V gave up 0 bases and J gave up 0 bases, with 9 bases separating them. The CDR3 length is 15 residues. Germline V lookup: CDR1 SGHRS, CDR2 YFSETQ. The CDR3: CASSLEGGYQETQYF. The CDR3 nucleotides read TGCGCCAGCAGCTTGGAGGGCGGGTACCAAGAGACCCAGTACTTC.

The J gene is TRBJ2-2, the V gene TRBV28; a weak D match, TRBD1 (5 bases). The germline V gene has CDR1 MDHEN and CDR2 SYDVKM. The ends were cut back, 4 bases at V and 0 bases at J, with 15 bases in the middle. CDR3 length equals 17 residues. Here the CDR3 DNA reads TGTGCCAGCAGTTACAGGACCCCCCCCACGAACACCGGGGAGCTGTTTTTT. Translated, it gives CASSYRTPPTNTGELFF.

V usage is TRBV29-1 and J usage is TRBJ2-6; 7 nucleotides match TRBD1. Germline loops: CDR1 SQVTM, CDR2 ANQGSEA. The CDR3 runs to 16 residues. The V gene end was trimmed by 4 bases and the J gene end by 0 bases; junction bases not matched to a gene: 6. CDR3 coding DNA: TGCAGCGTTGGAGGGACAGTGCACTCTGGGGCCAACGTCCTGACTTTC. Translating gives CSVGGTVHSGANVLTF.

The rearrangement joins TRBV11-3 to TRBJ2-3; 10 nucleotides match TRBD2. In germline, CDR1 is SGHNT, CDR2 YENEEA. J was trimmed by 2 bases and V by 3 bases; bases with no gene match: 5. The CDR3 is 16 amino acids. The CDR3 spells CASSFAAGGITDTQYF. The CDR3 nucleotides are TGTGCCAGCAGCTTCGCAGCGGGAGGGATCACAGATACGCAGTATTTT.

The chain joins TRBV28 to TRBJ2-6, with 12 nucleotides matching TRBD1. The CDR3 is made up of 19 amino acids. CDR1 is MDHEN and CDR2 is SYDVKM in the germline V gene. The J segment lost 4 bases and the V segment lost 8 bases, leaving 15 bases of the junction unmatched. DNA of the CDR3: TGTGCCAGCGTATCTACACCGGGACAGGGGGCTTCAGGGGCCAACGTCCTGACTTTC. Amino acid sequence: CASVSTPGQGASGANVLTF.